A selection of T cell receptor beta chains follows, all from one sample in a study of a mutant IDH1 vaccine in newly diagnosed glioma. Their specific antigens are unknown. Method: immunoSEQ multiplex PCR; TCRdb's copy keeps in-frame clones and lacks some. This sample has around 30,000 clones, with about 56% found just once. The sample here was PBMCs, taken from a glioma patient whose treatment included an IDH1 peptide vaccine. The origin of the receptors is a young woman with glioma. Both conserved end residues are part of each CDR3. A D gene is named only where the DNA matches it firmly. Only some rows state a clone size, as once, few, many or a class for expanded clones.

j_call: TRBJ1-2; d_call: TRBD1; clone_size: .; v_call: TRBV5-4; cdr3_nt: TGTGCCAGCAGCTCCTCAGGGGGCTACGGCTATGGCTACACCTTC; cdr3_aa: CASSSSGGYGYGYTF
j_call: TRBJ1-1; d_call: .; clone_size: few; v_call: TRBV19; cdr3_nt: TGTGCCAGTAGTATCAGGGACGTTAACACTGAAGCTTTCTTT; cdr3_aa: CASSIRDVNTEAFF
j_call: TRBJ2-3; d_call: TRBD2; clone_size: .; v_call: TRBV6-9; cdr3_nt: TGTGCCAGCAGTTTTGCCCTAGCGGGGGGGGGATCTACAGATACGCAGTATTTT; cdr3_aa: CASSFALAGGGSTDTQYF
j_call: TRBJ2-7; d_call: .; clone_size: few; v_call: TRBV6-6; cdr3_nt: TGTGCCAGCAGCCAGGGGACCTACGAGCAGTACTTC; cdr3_aa: CASSQGTYEQYF
j_call: TRBJ1-1; d_call: .; clone_size: .; v_call: TRBV27; cdr3_nt: TGTGCCAGCAGTTTTGATCCATATGGGGTCACTGAAGCTTTCTTT; cdr3_aa: CASSFDPYGVTEAFF
j_call: TRBJ2-5; d_call: TRBD2; clone_size: once; v_call: TRBV7-7; cdr3_nt: TGTGCTGGTGGGAGGGGTACAACCGAGCCCCAGTACTTC; cdr3_aa: CAGGRGTTEPQYF
j_call: TRBJ2-7; d_call: .; clone_size: .; v_call: TRBV11-2; cdr3_nt: TGTGCCAGCAGCCTAAGCCAGGGGACCTACGAGCAGTACTTC; cdr3_aa: CASSLSQGTYEQYF
j_call: TRBJ1-4; d_call: .; clone_size: few; v_call: TRBV6-5; cdr3_nt: TGTGCCAGCAGTCGCAGGGAGGGGGATAATGAAAAACTGTTTTTT; cdr3_aa: CASSRREGDNEKLFF
j_call: TRBJ1-3; d_call: .; clone_size: .; v_call: TRBV6-1; cdr3_nt: TGTGCCAGCAGTGAAAGGGTTCTCAGGGAACACTCTGGAAACACCATATATTTT; cdr3_aa: CASSERVLREHSGNTIYF
j_call: TRBJ1-1; d_call: TRBD1; clone_size: .; v_call: TRBV28; cdr3_nt: TGTGCCAGTAAAGCCAGTGCGGGACAGGGTATGACTGAAGCTTTCTTT; cdr3_aa: CASKASAGQGMTEAFF
j_call: TRBJ2-1; d_call: TRBD2; clone_size: .; v_call: TRBV11-2; cdr3_nt: TGTGCCAGCATCACGAACACCGCGACGGGCGGGGGTTACAATGAGCAGTTCTTC; cdr3_aa: CASITNTATGGGYNEQFF
j_call: TRBJ2-1; d_call: TRBD2; clone_size: .; v_call: TRBV10-3; cdr3_nt: TGTGCCATCAGCGCCCTACTTGGCGGGGGCTCCTACAATGAGCAGTTCTTC; cdr3_aa: CAISALLGGGSYNEQFF
j_call: TRBJ2-5; d_call: TRBD1; clone_size: few; v_call: TRBV7-9; cdr3_nt: TGTGCCAGCAGACAAGGACAGGGATATGAGACCCAGTACTTC; cdr3_aa: CASRQGQGYETQYF
j_call: TRBJ2-2; d_call: .; clone_size: few; v_call: TRBV7-2; cdr3_nt: TGTGCCAGCAGCTTAGGGCGACTGATGGGGACCGGGGAGCTGTTTTTT; cdr3_aa: CASSLGRLMGTGELFF
j_call: TRBJ2-2; d_call: .; clone_size: .; v_call: TRBV7-2; cdr3_nt: TGTGCCAGCAGCTTATGGGCAGGGCTCAACACCGGGGAGCTGTTTTTT; cdr3_aa: CASSLWAGLNTGELFF
j_call: TRBJ2-2; d_call: TRBD1; clone_size: .; v_call: TRBV4-2; cdr3_nt: TGTGCCAGCAGCCTCAAGGTCGGGACAGGCATACCCGGGGAGCTGTTTTTT; cdr3_aa: CASSLKVGTGIPGELFF
j_call: TRBJ2-6; d_call: TRBD1; clone_size: .; v_call: TRBV7-2; cdr3_nt: TGTGCCAGCAGCTTAGCACAGGGGGCGGTCAACGTCCTGACTTTC; cdr3_aa: CASSLAQGAVNVLTF
j_call: TRBJ1-2; d_call: TRBD1; clone_size: .; v_call: TRBV28; cdr3_nt: TGTGCCAGCAGTTTAGGGACAGGGACGGGCTACACCTTC; cdr3_aa: CASSLGTGTGYTF
j_call: TRBJ1-1; d_call: .; clone_size: .; v_call: TRBV5-1; cdr3_nt: TGCACCAGCAGCTTGGGGGCAATGAACACTGAAGCTTTCTTT; cdr3_aa: CTSSLGAMNTEAFF
j_call: TRBJ1-2; d_call: TRBD1; clone_size: .; v_call: TRBV9; cdr3_nt: TGTGCCAGCAGTGGCTTACAGGGGAGTGCGAACTATGGCTACACCTTC; cdr3_aa: CASSGLQGSANYGYTF
j_call: TRBJ2-3; d_call: TRBD2; clone_size: .; v_call: TRBV9; cdr3_nt: TGTGCCAGCAGCGTAGATAGCGGGGGCGCAGATACGCAGTATTTT; cdr3_aa: CASSVDSGGADTQYF
j_call: TRBJ1-5; d_call: TRBD1; clone_size: .; v_call: TRBV7-2; cdr3_nt: TGTGCCAGCAGCATCGGGACAGCTTATAGCAATCAGCCCCAGCATTTT; cdr3_aa: CASSIGTAYSNQPQHF
j_call: TRBJ2-7; d_call: TRBD1; clone_size: .; v_call: TRBV6-1; cdr3_nt: TGTGCCAGCAGTGGGGGGACAGGGGGATACGAGCAGTACTTC; cdr3_aa: CASSGGTGGYEQYF
j_call: TRBJ1-5; d_call: TRBD1; clone_size: once; v_call: TRBV2; cdr3_nt: TGTGCCAGCAGGGAAGACAGGGGGAATCAGCCCCAGCATTTT; cdr3_aa: CASREDRGNQPQHF
j_call: TRBJ2-4; d_call: TRBD2; clone_size: many; v_call: TRBV28; cdr3_nt: TGTGCCAGCAGAGGGGTAGCGGGGTCACTAGCCAAAAACATTCAGTACTTC; cdr3_aa: CASRGVAGSLAKNIQYF
j_call: TRBJ1-6; d_call: TRBD1; clone_size: few; v_call: TRBV30; cdr3_nt: TGTGCCTGGAACCAGGGGGTCGCTAATTCACCCCTCCACTTT; cdr3_aa: CAWNQGVANSPLHF
j_call: TRBJ1-4; d_call: .; clone_size: .; v_call: TRBV30; cdr3_nt: TGTGCCTCTGCCCGGGACACTAATGAAAAACTGTTTTTT; cdr3_aa: CASARDTNEKLFF
j_call: TRBJ1-1; d_call: .; clone_size: few; v_call: TRBV6-6; cdr3_nt: TGTGCCAGCAGGAACACTGAAGCTTTCTTT; cdr3_aa: CASRNTEAFF
j_call: TRBJ2-7; d_call: TRBD2; clone_size: .; v_call: TRBV10-3; cdr3_nt: TGTGCCATCAGCTTCCGGGGGGAGGGATCCTACGAGCAGTACTTC; cdr3_aa: CAISFRGEGSYEQYF
j_call: TRBJ1-1; d_call: .; clone_size: .; v_call: TRBV2; cdr3_nt: TGTGCCAGCAGGACAGGTATGAACACTGAAGCTTTCTTT; cdr3_aa: CASRTGMNTEAFF
j_call: TRBJ1-4; d_call: TRBD1; clone_size: once; v_call: TRBV28; cdr3_nt: TGTGCCAGCAGCCCCGGGACAGGGTTGGAAGAAAAACTGTTTTTT; cdr3_aa: CASSPGTGLEEKLFF
j_call: TRBJ2-6; d_call: .; clone_size: .; v_call: TRBV11-1; cdr3_nt: TGTGCCAGCAGCTCCTGGGCCGAGATTGCTGGGGCCAACGTCCTGACTTTC; cdr3_aa: CASSSWAEIAGANVLTF
j_call: TRBJ2-2; d_call: .; clone_size: .; v_call: TRBV12-5; cdr3_nt: TGTGCTAGTGGTTTGGTAGGGGCCGGGGAGCTGTTTTTT; cdr3_aa: CASGLVGAGELFF
j_call: TRBJ2-3; d_call: .; clone_size: .; v_call: TRBV5-1; cdr3_nt: TGCGCCAGCAGCTTGGCTGCCCGGGGAACAGATACGCAGTATTTT; cdr3_aa: CASSLAARGTDTQYF
j_call: TRBJ2-7; d_call: TRBD2; clone_size: few; v_call: TRBV9; cdr3_nt: TGTGCCAGCAGCGAGAGGGGAGTAGCGGGGGGGGACGAGCAGTACTTC; cdr3_aa: CASSERGVAGGDEQYF
j_call: TRBJ2-1; d_call: .; clone_size: few; v_call: TRBV5-4; cdr3_nt: TGTGCCAGCATGAAGGGGAACAATGAGCAGTTCTTC; cdr3_aa: CASMKGNNEQFF
j_call: TRBJ1-4; d_call: .; clone_size: .; v_call: TRBV27; cdr3_nt: TGTGCCGCCTCAGCATATCAGCCCTCTAATGAAAAACTGTTTTTT; cdr3_aa: CAASAYQPSNEKLFF
j_call: TRBJ1-3; d_call: .; clone_size: .; v_call: TRBV7-9; cdr3_nt: TGTGCCAGCAGCTCCCCCGGGGCTGGAAACACCATATATTTT; cdr3_aa: CASSSPGAGNTIYF
j_call: TRBJ2-3; d_call: TRBD2; clone_size: .; v_call: TRBV7-9; cdr3_nt: TGTGCCAGCAGCCCGGGACTAGCGGGATGGGATACGCAGTATTTT; cdr3_aa: CASSPGLAGWDTQYF
j_call: TRBJ2-1; d_call: .; clone_size: .; v_call: TRBV5-4; cdr3_nt: TGTGCCAGCAGCTTGGTGTATTCGGGGGGCGGTGATGAGCAGTTCTTC; cdr3_aa: CASSLVYSGGGDEQFF
j_call: TRBJ2-1; d_call: TRBD1; clone_size: .; v_call: TRBV28; cdr3_nt: TGTGCCAGCAGCCCCCTCGAGGGACAGTACAATGAGCAGTTCTTC; cdr3_aa: CASSPLEGQYNEQFF
j_call: TRBJ2-5; d_call: TRBD2; clone_size: few; v_call: TRBV15; cdr3_nt: TGTGCCACCAGCAGAGATGGCGGGAGCGTCGAGACCCAGTACTTC; cdr3_aa: CATSRDGGSVETQYF